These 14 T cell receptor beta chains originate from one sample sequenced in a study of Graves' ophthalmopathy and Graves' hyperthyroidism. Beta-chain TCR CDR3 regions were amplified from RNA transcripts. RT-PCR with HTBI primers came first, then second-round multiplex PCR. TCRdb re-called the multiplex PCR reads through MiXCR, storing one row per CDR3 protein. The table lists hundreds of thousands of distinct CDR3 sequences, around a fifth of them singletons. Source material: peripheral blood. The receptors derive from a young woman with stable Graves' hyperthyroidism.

The CDR3 sequence is CAIRDRSSYEQYF. CDR3 in DNA: TGTGCCATCCGGGACAGGAGCTCCTACGAGCAGTACTTC. V usage is TRBV28 and J usage is TRBJ2-7, with 8 positions matching TRBD1. Germline CDR1 reads MDHEN; CDR2 reads SYDVKM. This CDR3 is built from 13 residues. The V gene end was trimmed by 10 bases and the J gene end by 0 bases; junction bases not matched to a gene: 5.

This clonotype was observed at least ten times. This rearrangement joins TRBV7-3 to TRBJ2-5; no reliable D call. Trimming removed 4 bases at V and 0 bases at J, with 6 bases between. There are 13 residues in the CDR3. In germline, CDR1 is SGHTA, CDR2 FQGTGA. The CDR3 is CASSSMNQETQYF. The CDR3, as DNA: TGTGCCAGCAGCTCGATGAACCAAGAGACCCAGTACTTC.

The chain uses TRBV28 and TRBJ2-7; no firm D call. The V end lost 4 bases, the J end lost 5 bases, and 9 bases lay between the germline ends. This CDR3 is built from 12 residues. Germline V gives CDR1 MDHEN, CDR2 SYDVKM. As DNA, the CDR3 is TGTGCCAGCAGTTCTTGGGTAGACGAGCAGTACTTC. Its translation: CASSSWVDEQYF.

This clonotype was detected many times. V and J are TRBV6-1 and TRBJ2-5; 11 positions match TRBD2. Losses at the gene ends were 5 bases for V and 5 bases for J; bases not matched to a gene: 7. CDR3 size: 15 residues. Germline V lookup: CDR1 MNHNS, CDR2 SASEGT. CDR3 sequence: CASSLSGRAYETQYF. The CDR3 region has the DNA TGTGCCAGCAGTCTTAGCGGGAGGGCATATGAGACCCAGTACTTC.

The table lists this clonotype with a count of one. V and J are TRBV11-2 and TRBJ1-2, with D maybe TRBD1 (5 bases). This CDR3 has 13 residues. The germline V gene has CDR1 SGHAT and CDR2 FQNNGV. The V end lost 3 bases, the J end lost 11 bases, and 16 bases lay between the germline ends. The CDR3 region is CASSFYRTEGYTF. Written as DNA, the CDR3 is TGTGCCAGCAGCTTCTACCGGACGGAGGGGTACACCTTC.

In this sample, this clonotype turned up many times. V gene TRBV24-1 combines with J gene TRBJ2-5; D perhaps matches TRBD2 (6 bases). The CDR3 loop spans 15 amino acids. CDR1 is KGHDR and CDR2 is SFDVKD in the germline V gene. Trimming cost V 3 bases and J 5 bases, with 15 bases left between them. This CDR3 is CATSDGWEDAETQYF. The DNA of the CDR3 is TGTGCCACCAGTGATGGATGGGAGGATGCGGAGACCCAGTACTTC.

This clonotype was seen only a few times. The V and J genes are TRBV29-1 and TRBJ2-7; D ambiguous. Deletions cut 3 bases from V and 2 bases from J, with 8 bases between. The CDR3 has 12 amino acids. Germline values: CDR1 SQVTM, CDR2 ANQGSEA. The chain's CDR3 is CSVEASPYEQYF. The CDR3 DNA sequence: TGCAGCGTTGAGGCCAGTCCCTACGAGCAGTACTTC.

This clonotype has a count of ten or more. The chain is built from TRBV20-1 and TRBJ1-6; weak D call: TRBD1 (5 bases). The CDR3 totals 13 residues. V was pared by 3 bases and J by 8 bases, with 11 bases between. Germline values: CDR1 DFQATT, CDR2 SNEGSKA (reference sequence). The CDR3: CSASGQGDSPLHF. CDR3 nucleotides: TGCAGTGCTAGCGGCCAGGGAGATTCACCCCTCCACTTT.

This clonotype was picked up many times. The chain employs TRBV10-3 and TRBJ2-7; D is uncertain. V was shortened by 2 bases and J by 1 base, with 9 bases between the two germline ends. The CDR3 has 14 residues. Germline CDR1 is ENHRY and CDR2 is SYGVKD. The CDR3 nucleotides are TGTGCCATCAGTGAGGTGATGCTTTCCTACGAGCAGTACTTC. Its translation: CAISEVMLSYEQYF.

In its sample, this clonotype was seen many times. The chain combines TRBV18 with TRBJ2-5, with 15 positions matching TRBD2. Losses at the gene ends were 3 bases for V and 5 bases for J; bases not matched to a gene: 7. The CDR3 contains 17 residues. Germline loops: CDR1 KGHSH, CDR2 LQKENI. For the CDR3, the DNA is TGTGCCAGCTCACCCGGACTAGCGGGAGGGCCGGGGGAGACCCAGTACTTC. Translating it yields CASSPGLAGGPGETQYF.

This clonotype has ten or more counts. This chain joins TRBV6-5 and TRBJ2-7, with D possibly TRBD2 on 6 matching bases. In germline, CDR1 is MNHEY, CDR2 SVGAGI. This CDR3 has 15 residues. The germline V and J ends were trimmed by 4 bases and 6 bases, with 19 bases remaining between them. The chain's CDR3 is CASSLLPPGGAEQYF. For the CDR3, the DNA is TGTGCCAGCAGTTTACTTCCCCCTGGAGGGGCCGAGCAGTACTTC.

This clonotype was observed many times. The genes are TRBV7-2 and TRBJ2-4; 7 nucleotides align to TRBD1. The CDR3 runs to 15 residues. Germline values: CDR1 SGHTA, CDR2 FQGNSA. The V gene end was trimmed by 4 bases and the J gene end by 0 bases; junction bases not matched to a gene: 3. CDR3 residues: CASSSGQLAKNIQYF. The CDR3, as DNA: TGTGCCAGCAGCTCGGGACAGTTAGCCAAAAACATTCAGTACTTC.

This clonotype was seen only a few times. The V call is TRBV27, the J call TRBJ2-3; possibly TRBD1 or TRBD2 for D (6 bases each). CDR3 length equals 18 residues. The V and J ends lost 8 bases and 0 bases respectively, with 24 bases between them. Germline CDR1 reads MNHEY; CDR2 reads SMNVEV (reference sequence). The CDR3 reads CASGRPRGARLSTDTQYF. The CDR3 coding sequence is TGTGCCAGCGGAAGACCTAGGGGGGCGCGACTTAGCACAGATACGCAGTATTTT.

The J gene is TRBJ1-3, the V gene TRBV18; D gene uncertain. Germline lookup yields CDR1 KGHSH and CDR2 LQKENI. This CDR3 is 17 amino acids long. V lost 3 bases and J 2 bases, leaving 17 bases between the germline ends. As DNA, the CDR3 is TGTGCCAGCTCACCTGAAGTCTCCGGGATGACTGGAAACACCATATATTTT. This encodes CASSPEVSGMTGNTIYF.